One T cell receptor (beta chain) is described in this entry. What it recognizes is unknown. An Oncomine TCR Beta short-read assay was used to sequence the DNA from cultured CD4+ T cells. TCRdb reprocessed the PCR reads with MiXCR, giving one entry per CDR3 protein. The profile shows approximately 9,300 distinct CDR3 sequences, roughly 59% of them singletons. As for treatment: approximately 10-day PBMC culture with coronavirus spike peptide pools or control peptides (ViraFEST assay). Expanded clonotypes were found by TCR sequencing after peptide-pool stimulation (ViraFEST). Dates of positive PCR ran from March to December 2020, before US Alpha, Beta and Delta variants. Culture conditions combined two million PBMCs per well with 9.5 to 10 IU/ml IL-2 and approximately 11 ug/ml peptide pools. The data are from a study of vaccination and CD4 T cells after COVID-19. V dropped 2 bases and J dropped 10 bases, with 6 bases sitting between them. The CDR3 is made up of 11 amino acids. Germline CDR1 reads SEHNR; CDR2 reads FQNEAQ (reference sequence).

Whole-study findings and limits: Vaccine-specific clones in convalescent patients were spike mono-reactive in 304 of 307 cases.

The material sequenced was CD4+ T cells from blood, cultured in vitro. The clonotype originates from a human donor who had recovered from COVID-19. The chain employs TRBV7-9 and TRBJ2-1; D is uncertain. The CDR3 sequence: CASSLRWEQFF. DNA of the CDR3: TGTGCCAGCAGCTTACGGTGGGAGCAGTTCTTC.